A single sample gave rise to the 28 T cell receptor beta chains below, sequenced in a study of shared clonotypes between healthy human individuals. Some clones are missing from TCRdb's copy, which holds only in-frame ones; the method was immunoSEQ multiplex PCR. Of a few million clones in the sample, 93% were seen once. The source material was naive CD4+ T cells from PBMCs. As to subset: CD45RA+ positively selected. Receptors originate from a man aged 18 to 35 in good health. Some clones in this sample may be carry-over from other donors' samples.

The CDR3 protein is CASSPGGERTDTQYF. As DNA, the CDR3 is TGTGCCAGCAGCCCCGGGGGGGAGAGGACAGATACGCAGTATTTT. The chain is built from TRBV11-3 and TRBJ2-3; 8 nucleotides align to TRBD2. This CDR3 contains 15 residues. CDR1 is SGHNT and CDR2 is YENEEA in the germline V gene. The junction had 7 bases not matched to a gene; V was cut back by 5 bases and J by 3 bases.

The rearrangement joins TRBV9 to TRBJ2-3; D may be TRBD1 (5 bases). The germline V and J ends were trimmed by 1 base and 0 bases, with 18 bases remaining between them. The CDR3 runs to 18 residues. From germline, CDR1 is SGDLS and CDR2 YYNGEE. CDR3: CASSVNRWGGPSTDTQYF. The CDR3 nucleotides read TGTGCCAGCAGCGTAAACCGATGGGGCGGACCTAGCACAGATACGCAGTATTTT.

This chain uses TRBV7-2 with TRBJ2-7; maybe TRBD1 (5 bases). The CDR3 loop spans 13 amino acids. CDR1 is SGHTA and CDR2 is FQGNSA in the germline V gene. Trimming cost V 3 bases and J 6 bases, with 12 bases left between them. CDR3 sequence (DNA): TGTGCCAGCAGCTTGCACCCTCAGGGCGAGCAGTACTTC. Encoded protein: CASSLHPQGEQYF.

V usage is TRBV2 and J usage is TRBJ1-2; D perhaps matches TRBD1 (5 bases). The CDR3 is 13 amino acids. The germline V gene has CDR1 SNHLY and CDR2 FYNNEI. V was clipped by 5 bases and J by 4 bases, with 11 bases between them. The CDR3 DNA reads TGTGCCAGCAGTCAGGGACGGGGCTATGGCTACACCTTC. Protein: CASSQGRGYGYTF.

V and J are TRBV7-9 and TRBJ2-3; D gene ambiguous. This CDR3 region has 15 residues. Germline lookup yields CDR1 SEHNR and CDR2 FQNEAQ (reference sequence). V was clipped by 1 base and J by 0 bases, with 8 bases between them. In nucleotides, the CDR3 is TGTGCCAGCAGCTTAGTGGGCGATAGCACAGATACGCAGTATTTT. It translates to CASSLVGDSTDTQYF.

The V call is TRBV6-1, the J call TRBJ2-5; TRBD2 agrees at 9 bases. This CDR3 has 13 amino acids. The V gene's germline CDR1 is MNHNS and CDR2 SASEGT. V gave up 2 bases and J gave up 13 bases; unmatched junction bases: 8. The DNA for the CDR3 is TGTGCCAGCAGTGAAAAGGGTTGGCGGGAGGGGTACTTC. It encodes CASSEKGWREGYF.

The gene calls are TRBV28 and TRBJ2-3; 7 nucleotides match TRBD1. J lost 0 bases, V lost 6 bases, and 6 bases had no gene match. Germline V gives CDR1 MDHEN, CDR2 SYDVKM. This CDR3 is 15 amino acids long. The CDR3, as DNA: TGTGCCAGCAGAGAACAGACAGGGAGCACAGATACGCAGTATTTT. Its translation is CASREQTGSTDTQYF. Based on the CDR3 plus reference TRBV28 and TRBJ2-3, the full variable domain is DVKVTQSSRYLVKRTGEKVFLECVQDMDHENMFWYRQDPGLGLRLIYFSYDVKMKEKGDIPEGYSVSREKKERFSLILESASTNQTSMYLCASREQTGSTDTQYFGPGTRLTVL.

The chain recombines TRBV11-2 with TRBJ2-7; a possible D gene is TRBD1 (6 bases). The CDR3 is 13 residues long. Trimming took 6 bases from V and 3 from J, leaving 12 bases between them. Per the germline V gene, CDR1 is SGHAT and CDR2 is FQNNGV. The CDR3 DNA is TGTGCCAGCAGAAGGACAGAGAACTACGAGCAGTACTTC. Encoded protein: CASRRTENYEQYF.

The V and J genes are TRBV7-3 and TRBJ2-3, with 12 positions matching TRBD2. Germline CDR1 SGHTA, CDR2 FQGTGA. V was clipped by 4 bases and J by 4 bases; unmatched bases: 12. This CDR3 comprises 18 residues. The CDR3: CASSYGTSGPGVADTQYF. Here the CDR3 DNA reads TGTGCCAGCAGCTATGGGACTAGCGGGCCGGGTGTCGCAGATACGCAGTATTTT. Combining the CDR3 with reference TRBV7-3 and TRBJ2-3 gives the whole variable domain GAGVSQTPSNKVTEKGKYVELRCDPISGHTALYWYRQSLGQGPEFLIYFQGTGAADDSGLPNDRFFAVRPEGSVSTLKIQRTERGDSAVYLCASSYGTSGPGVADTQYFGPGTRLTVL.

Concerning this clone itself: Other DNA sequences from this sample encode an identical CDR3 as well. CDR3 region: CASSPGTSNQPQHF. The DNA for the CDR3 is TGTGCCAGCTCGCCTGGGACAAGCAATCAGCCCCAGCATTTT. V is TRBV18 and J is TRBJ1-5; D is perhaps TRBD1 (6 bases). The length of the CDR3 is 14 residues. Trimming cost V 6 bases and J 1 base, with 10 bases left between them. Germline values: CDR1 KGHSH, CDR2 LQKENI.

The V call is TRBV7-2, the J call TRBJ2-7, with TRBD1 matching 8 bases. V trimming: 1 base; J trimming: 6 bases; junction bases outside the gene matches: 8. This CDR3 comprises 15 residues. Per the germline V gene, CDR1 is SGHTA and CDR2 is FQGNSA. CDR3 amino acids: CASSLDRARGREQYF. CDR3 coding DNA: TGTGCCAGCAGCTTAGATAGGGCCAGGGGGCGCGAGCAGTACTTC.

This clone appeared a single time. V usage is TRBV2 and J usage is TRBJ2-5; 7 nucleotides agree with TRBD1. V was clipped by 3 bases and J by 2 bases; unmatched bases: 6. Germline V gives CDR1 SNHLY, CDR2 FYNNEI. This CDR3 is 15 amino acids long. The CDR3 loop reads CASSDNRGVQETQYF. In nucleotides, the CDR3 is TGTGCCAGCAGTGATAACAGGGGAGTACAAGAGACCCAGTACTTC.

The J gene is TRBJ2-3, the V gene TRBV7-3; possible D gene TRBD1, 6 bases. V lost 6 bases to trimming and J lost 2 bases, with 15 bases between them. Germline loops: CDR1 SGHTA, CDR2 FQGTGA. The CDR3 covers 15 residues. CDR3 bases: TGTGCCAGCAGTATCACAGGGCCCCACACAGATACGCAGTATTTT. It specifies CASSITGPHTDTQYF.

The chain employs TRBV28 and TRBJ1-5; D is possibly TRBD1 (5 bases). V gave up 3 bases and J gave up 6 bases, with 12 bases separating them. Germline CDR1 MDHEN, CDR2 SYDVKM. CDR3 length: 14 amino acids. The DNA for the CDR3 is TGTGCCAGCAGTTTCAAAGGGGAAGGTCAGCCCCAGCATTTT. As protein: CASSFKGEGQPQHF.

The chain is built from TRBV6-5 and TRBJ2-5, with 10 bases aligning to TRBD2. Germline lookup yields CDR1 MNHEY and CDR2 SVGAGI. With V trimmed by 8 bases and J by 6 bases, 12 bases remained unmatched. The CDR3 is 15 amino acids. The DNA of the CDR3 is TGTGCCAGCGCTTGGGTTAGCGGGAGGAGGAAGACCCAGTACTTC. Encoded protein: CASAWVSGRRKTQYF.

This chain's CDR3 is CASSPTGIRFYEQYF. For the CDR3, the DNA is TGTGCCAGCAGCCCCACAGGGATAAGATTCTACGAGCAGTACTTC. The chain carries TRBV4-2 and TRBJ2-7; tentative D call: TRBD1 (6 bases). Germline V gene lookup returns CDR1 LGHNA and CDR2 YNFKEQ. V shed 4 bases and J shed 3 bases, with 16 bases lying between them. CDR3 size: 15 residues.

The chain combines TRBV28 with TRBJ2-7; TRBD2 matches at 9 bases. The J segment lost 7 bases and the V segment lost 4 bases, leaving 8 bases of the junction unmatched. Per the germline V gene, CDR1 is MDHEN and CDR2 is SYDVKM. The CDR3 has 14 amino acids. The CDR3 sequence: CASSSSGVREEQYF. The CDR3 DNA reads TGTGCCAGCAGTTCTAGCGGGGTAAGGGAGGAGCAGTACTTC.

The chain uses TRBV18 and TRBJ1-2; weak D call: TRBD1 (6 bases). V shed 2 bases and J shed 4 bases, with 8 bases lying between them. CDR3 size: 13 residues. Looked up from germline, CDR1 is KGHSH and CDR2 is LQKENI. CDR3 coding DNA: TGTGCCAGCTCACCAGGGGGCCCCTATGGCTACACCTTC. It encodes CASSPGGPYGYTF. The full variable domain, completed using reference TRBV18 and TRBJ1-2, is NAGVMQNPRHLVRRRGQEARLRCSPMKGHSHVYWYRQLPEEGLKFMVYLQKENIIDESGMPKERFSAEFPKEGPSILRIQQVVRGDSAAYFCASSPGGPYGYTFGSGTRLTVV.

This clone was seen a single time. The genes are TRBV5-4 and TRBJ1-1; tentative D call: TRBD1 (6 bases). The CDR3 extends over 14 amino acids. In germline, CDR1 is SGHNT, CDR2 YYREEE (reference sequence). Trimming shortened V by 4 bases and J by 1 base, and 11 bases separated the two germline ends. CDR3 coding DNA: TGTGCCAGCAGCGTAACACAGGGGAACACTGAAGCTTTCTTT. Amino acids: CASSVTQGNTEAFF.

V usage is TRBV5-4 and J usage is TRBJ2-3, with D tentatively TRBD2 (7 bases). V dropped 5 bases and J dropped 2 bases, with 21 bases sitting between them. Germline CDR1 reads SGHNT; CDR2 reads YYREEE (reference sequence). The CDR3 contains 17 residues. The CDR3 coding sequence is TGTGCCAGCAGTCGGTCGGCGGGAGAGGGGGACACAGATACGCAGTATTTT. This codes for CASSRSAGEGDTDTQYF.

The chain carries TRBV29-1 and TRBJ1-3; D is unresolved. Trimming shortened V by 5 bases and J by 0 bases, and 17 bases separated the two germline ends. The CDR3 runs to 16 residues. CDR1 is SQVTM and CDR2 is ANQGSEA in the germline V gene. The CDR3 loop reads CSVQPLVGDSGNTIYF. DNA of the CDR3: TGCAGCGTTCAGCCATTAGTGGGAGACTCTGGAAACACCATATATTTT.

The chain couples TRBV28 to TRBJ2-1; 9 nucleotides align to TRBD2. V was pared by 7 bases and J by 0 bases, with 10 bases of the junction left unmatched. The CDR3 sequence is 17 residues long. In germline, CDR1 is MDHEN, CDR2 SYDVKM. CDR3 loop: CASNRGSGSYSYNEQFF. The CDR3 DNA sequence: TGTGCCAGCAACCGGGGTAGCGGGAGTTACTCCTACAATGAGCAGTTCTTC.

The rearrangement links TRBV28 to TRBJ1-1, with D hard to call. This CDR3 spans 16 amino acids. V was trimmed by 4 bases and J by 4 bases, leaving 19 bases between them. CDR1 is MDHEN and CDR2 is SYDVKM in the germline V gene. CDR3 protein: CASSSAGIELSTEAFF. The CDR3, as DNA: TGTGCCAGCAGTTCGGCGGGTATAGAGTTAAGCACTGAAGCTTTCTTT.

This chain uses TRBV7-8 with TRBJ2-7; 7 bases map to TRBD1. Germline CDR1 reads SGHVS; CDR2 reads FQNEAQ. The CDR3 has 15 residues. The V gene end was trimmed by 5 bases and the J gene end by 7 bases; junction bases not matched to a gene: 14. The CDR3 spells CASSDRAPLLGEQYF. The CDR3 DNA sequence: TGTGCCAGCAGCGACAGGGCTCCCCTTTTGGGGGAGCAGTACTTC.

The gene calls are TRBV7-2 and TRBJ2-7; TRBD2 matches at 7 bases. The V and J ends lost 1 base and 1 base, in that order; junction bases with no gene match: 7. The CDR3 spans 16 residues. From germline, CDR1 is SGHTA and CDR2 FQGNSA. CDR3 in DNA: TGTGCCAGCAGCTTAGTCTGGGCTAGCGGATCCTACGAGCAGTACTTC. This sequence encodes CASSLVWASGSYEQYF. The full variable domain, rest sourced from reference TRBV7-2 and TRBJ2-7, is GAGVSQSPSNKVTEKGKDVELRCDPISGHTALYWYRQSLGQGLEFLIYFQGNSAPDKSGLPSDRFSAERTGGSVSTLTIQRTQQEDSAVYLCASSLVWASGSYEQYFGPGTRLTVT.

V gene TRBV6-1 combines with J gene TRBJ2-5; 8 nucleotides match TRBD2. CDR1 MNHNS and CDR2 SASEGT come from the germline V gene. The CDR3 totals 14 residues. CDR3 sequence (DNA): TGTGCTTCCGGTCGGGGGGGGGCTGAAGAGACCCAGTACTTC. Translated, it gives CASGRGGAEETQYF.

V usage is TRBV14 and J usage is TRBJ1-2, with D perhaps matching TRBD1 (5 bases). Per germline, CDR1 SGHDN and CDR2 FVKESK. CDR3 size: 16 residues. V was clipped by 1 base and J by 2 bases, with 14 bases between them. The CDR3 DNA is TGTGCCAGCAGCCAAGGGAAACAGGAATTGAACTATGGCTACACCTTC. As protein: CASSQGKQELNYGYTF.

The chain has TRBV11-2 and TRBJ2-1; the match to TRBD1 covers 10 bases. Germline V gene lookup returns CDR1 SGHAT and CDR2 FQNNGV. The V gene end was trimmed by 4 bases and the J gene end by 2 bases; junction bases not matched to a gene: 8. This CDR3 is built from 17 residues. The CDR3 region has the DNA TGTGCCAGCAGCTACACTTCCGGGACAGGGGCCTACAATGAGCAGTTCTTC. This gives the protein CASSYTSGTGAYNEQFF.